This TCR beta chain was retrieved from a study of CD8+CD57+ T cells in acquired aplastic anemia. Study in general: Yields of DNA that came from sorted CD4+ and CD8+ cells averaged 3.2 ug.

For CDR3 and TCR beta VDJ profiling, genomic DNA was the template used. TCRdb analysed the reads with MiXCR anew, one entry per CDR3 protein. The sample has about 81,000 distinct CDR3 sequences, 40% to 55% seen once. The length of the CDR3 is 14 residues. Germline CDR1 SQVTM, CDR2 ANQGSEA. The TCR sequence derives from a human donor in good health, serving as a control. The chain joins TRBV29-1 to TRBJ2-7; 8 bases align to TRBD2. The end of the DNA is better explained by TRBJ2-1, so the J call may be wrong. Sequencing was done on a sample of sorted CD4+, CD8+, or CD8+CD57+ T cells (not recorded which) from PBMCs. CDR3 bases: TGCAGCTCCGAACTAGCGGCAAACTACAATGAGCAGTTCTTC. This gives the protein CSSELAANYNEQFF.